Below, 11 T cell receptor beta chains from the same sample are listed, as sequenced in a study of blood T cell repertoires in COVID-19. The assay was immunoSEQ multiplex PCR, and TCRdb's table has in-frame clones only and misses some. The repertoire holds some 250,000 clones, with about four fifths as singletons. Sequenced sample: peripheral blood. Every receptor here comes from a woman aged 55-69 years with active or convalescent COVID-19.

The chain has TRBV28 and TRBJ1-6; TRBD1 might be the D (5 bases). V dropped 3 bases and J dropped 7 bases, with 10 bases sitting between them. Per germline, CDR1 MDHEN and CDR2 SYDVKM. This CDR3 region has 14 residues. In DNA form, the CDR3 reads TGTGCCAGCAGTTTGCTACGACAGAATTCACCCCTCCACTTT. Encoded protein: CASSLLRQNSPLHF.

The genes are TRBV6-1 and TRBJ1-1; D is perhaps TRBD1 (6 bases). CDR3 length: 15 residues. Trimming shortened V by 3 bases and J by 6 bases, and 17 bases separated the two germline ends. The germline V gene encodes CDR1 MNHNS and CDR2 SASEGT. CDR3 bases: TGTGCCAGCAGTGAGTGGACAGTTGGCGGCCCTGAAGCTTTCTTT. It encodes CASSEWTVGGPEAFF.

This chain links TRBV2 with TRBJ1-6; the match to TRBD1 covers 7 bases. V was clipped by 3 bases and J by 4 bases; unmatched bases: 9. Germline V gene data show CDR1 as SNHLY and CDR2 as FYNNEI. The CDR3 is 17 residues long. CDR3 sequence (DNA): TGTGCCAGCAGTGACTGGGGACAGTTAGCGTATAATTCACCCCTCCACTTT. It is translated as CASSDWGQLAYNSPLHF.

The chain joins TRBV24-1 to TRBJ1-2, with D tentatively TRBD1 (5 bases). V was cut by 3 bases and J by 4 bases, with 8 bases left in between. This CDR3 spans 13 amino acids. CDR1 and CDR2 from the germline V gene are KGHDR and SFDVKD. The chain's CDR3 is CATSDEGLYGYTF. CDR3 coding DNA: TGTGCCACCAGTGATGAGGGACTCTATGGCTACACCTTC.

CDR3 DNA sequence: TGTGCCAGTAGTCTGACACTGAACTATGGCTACACCTTC. Translation: CASSLTLNYGYTF. This chain links TRBV19 with TRBJ1-2; no clear D gene. Germline V gives CDR1 LNHDA, CDR2 SQIVND (reference sequence). There are 13 residues in the CDR3. Trimming removed 5 bases from V and 2 bases from J, with 9 bases in between.

The CDR3 protein is CASSGQPYGYTF. In DNA, the CDR3 is TGTGCCAGCAGTGGACAGCCCTATGGCTACACCTTC. The rearrangement uses TRBV6-2 or TRBV6-3 and TRBJ1-2; TRBD1 is a possible D gene (6 bases). V gave up 5 bases and J gave up 4 bases, with 8 bases separating them. The CDR3 is 12 amino acids. Per the germline V gene, CDR1 is MNHEY and CDR2 is SVGEGT.

The rearrangement links TRBV5-1 to TRBJ2-6, with 9 bases fitting TRBD2. The germline CDR1 and CDR2 sequences are SGHRS and YFSETQ. V shed 0 bases and J 0 bases; nucleotides not matched to a gene: 7. The CDR3 contains 19 residues. CDR3 DNA sequence: TGCGCCAGCAGCTTGGGTAGCGGGGGCCCTCGCTCTGGGGCCAACGTCCTGACTTTC. Translated: CASSLGSGGPRSGANVLTF.

As regards this clone: This sample includes further DNA sequences coding for the same CDR3. The chain joins TRBV4-2 to TRBJ2-3; D uncertain. Trimming stripped 4 bases from V and 2 bases from J, with 7 bases between. This CDR3 region has 13 residues. The germline CDR1 and CDR2 sequences are LGHNA and YNFKEQ. The CDR3 DNA reads TGTGCCAGCAGCCCCCCCTCCACAGATACGCAGTATTTT. Translation gives CASSPPSTDTQYF.

J is TRBJ1-2 and V is TRBV27; tentatively, D is TRBD1 (5 bases). The CDR3 contains 14 residues. CDR1 is MNHEY, CDR2 SMNVEV, per germline (reference sequence). Trimming stripped 3 bases from V and 4 bases from J, with 12 bases between. The CDR3 protein is CASSLSSGRYGYTF. The CDR3 DNA reads as TGTGCCAGCAGTTTGAGTTCAGGGCGCTATGGCTACACCTTC.

The chain carries TRBV2 and TRBJ1-6; D remains ambiguous. The germline gives CDR1 SNHLY, CDR2 FYNNEI. The V and J ends lost 2 bases and 14 bases respectively, with 19 bases between them. There are 15 residues in the CDR3. The CDR3 DNA is TGTGCCAGCAGTGAAATGGTTATACGGCGCACAGCCCTCCACTTT. This translates into CASSEMVIRRTALHF.

The CDR3 sequence is CASTWAGRSVATNEKLFF. The DNA for the CDR3 is TGTGCCAGTACGTGGGCAGGGAGGAGTGTTGCAACTAATGAAAAACTGTTTTTT. The chain has TRBV19 and TRBJ1-4; maybe TRBD1 (5 bases). Germline V gene lookup returns CDR1 LNHDA and CDR2 SQIVND (reference sequence). The CDR3 length is 18 residues. V was trimmed by 7 bases and J by 0 bases, leaving 21 bases between them.